This T cell receptor beta chain was identified during a study of cytomegalovirus exposure and HLA in healthy donors (dated by TCRdb to 2015 to 2018). Study-wide context: According to an earlier analysis of 450 to 650 of the donors, 200 million or so T cells yielded 90 million to 130 million unique TCR beta sequences and 276 Gb of sequence data. An early release that covered around 590 HLA-typed donors contained around 300 gigabases of sequencing data and 65 million to 100 million unique TCR sequences. The genetic ancestry cluster associated with self-reported Caucasian donors included about 84% of the approximately 400 genotyped donors. The study aimed to test whether cataloging public T cell receptors could reveal signatures of past pathogen exposure. The study used immunosequencing to profile the T cell repertoires of some 600 subjects and linked those repertoires to cytomegalovirus serostatus. A separate validation cohort of 90 to 150 different subjects was used in addition to the approximately 700-subject first cohort. The study combined high-throughput TCR immunosequencing, statistical association of individual TCRs with disease status, and machine learning to predict cytomegalovirus infection status. To study patterns of TCR occurrence, a later analysis re-analyzed previously published TCR beta repertoires from several hundred donors and added high-resolution HLA genotyping. In the later analysis, no new phenotypic data were used to find candidate immune exposures; instead, reliance was placed on TCR beta sequences and their occurrence across donors. In an earlier analysis of 550 to 700 of the donors, high-throughput TCR beta sequencing was used to judge whether each TCR beta V gene segment behaved as functional or pseudogenic. Donor age, sex, ethnicity and CMV serostatus were collected together with the repertoire data. In a later genetic analysis, genome-wide SNP genotypes for 398 of the 666 donors were used, and that subset was treated as a discovery cohort. Every discovery cohort repertoire had been produced on one sequencing platform. Both class I and class II loci were covered by HLA typing, at four-digit resolution. Typing coverage differed by locus: A, B, C, DRB1 and DQB1 were typed in roughly 620-630 donors, DQA1 in approximately 520, DPA1 in approximately 600, and DPB1 in 450 to 480. Roughly 5 DR-DQ haplotypes were treated as single units for association and clustering because of strong linkage in the cohort. Across about 370 genotyped donors of the cohort, an average of about 200,000 unique TCR beta nucleotide sequences per donor were sequenced, and roughly 20% of those sequences were non-productive.

To prepare the library, the immunoSEQ multiplex PCR assay was applied. For the multiplex PCR, a mixture combining 60 forward primers for TCR Vbeta segments and 13 reverse primers for TCR Jbeta segments was used. Amplification of the CDR3 region of rearranged TCR beta genes was performed with a multiplex PCR assay on genomic DNA. The Illumina HiSeq System was used to sequence the amplified TCR beta libraries as 87-base-pair reads. Per the authors' processing: In a later analysis, about 80 million unique TCR beta chains were counted across the roughly 610 repertoires, and around 11 million of these chains were shared by at least two donors. A nearest-neighbor algorithm error-corrected the raw reads and collapsed the reads into unique sequences, merging closely related sequences to remove PCR and sequencing errors. V, D and J gene segments were assigned by aligning CDR3 sequences to IMGT reference sequences. Each retained sequence needed at least a six-nucleotide match to both a V gene segment and a J gene segment. Rearrangements were classified as productive when the CDR3 lacked stop codons and remained in frame with V and J, and all other rearrangements were classified as non-productive. CDR3 was defined according to IMGT convention as the region running from the second conserved V-encoded cysteine to the conserved J-encoded phenylalanine. In an earlier analysis of around 570 of the donors, sequences lacking an unambiguous match to a single V gene segment were excluded. In an earlier analysis of more than 500 of the donors, a V segment was called functional when productive rearrangements were above 56.7%, and segregating when the standard deviation between donors exceeded 5%. To diagnose cytomegalovirus status from the catalog of TCR beta chain sequences, a statistical classification framework was built. V and J gene assignment, in a later analysis, came from comparing TCR nucleotide sequences with IMGT/GENE-DB human TR gene sequences. Using the TCRdist pipeline, a later analysis assigned CDR3 sequences along with most-parsimonious VDJ recombination scenarios. A later analysis defined each TCR beta chain by its CDR3 amino acid sequence plus V-gene family, and excluded reads lacking a unique V-gene family. A later analysis removed roughly 590 highly shared, low-generation-probability nucleotide sequences to deal with suspected cross-contamination and a sequencing artifact. In a later analysis, a clonal expansion index for each public chain was calculated from normalized within-repertoire ranks of inferred template counts. In a later analysis, generation probabilities were computed using a VDJ recombination model fitted to out-of-frame rearrangements, and the results were checked against IGoR. In a later analysis, TCR-TCR, TCR-HLA and TCR-CMV co-occurrence was scored with hypergeometric tests, and a repertoire-size bias correction was applied to TCR pairs. In a later analysis, false discovery rates were estimated by permuting HLA or CMV assignments 20 times. In a later analysis, co-occurring TCRs were grouped using DBSCAN, and TCRdist sequence similarity was added for clustering within HLA-allele-positive subsets. Repertoires with fewer than 30,000 or more than 120,000 public chains, plus five repertoires with anomalous nucleotide sharing, were excluded from co-occurrence clustering. What TCRdb holds here is the immuneACCESS table cut down to in-frame rearrangements. Part of the clones is not present; checked against another copy, under half of the missing clones reflect an unresolved V gene, and the others are unexplained. The V and J calls and the clone size are those of that table, but D and trimming were determined from the DNA. The sample table lists over 120,000 clones, around three quarters of them with a count of one. The ten largest clonotypes hold over 2% of the sample.

The cohort was made up of 666 healthy bone marrow donors. At the time of sampling, all cohort members were nominally healthy, though unrecorded immune exposures were likely present. The donor was CMV seropositive and was included in the group of 250 to 300 seropositive cohort members. Every donor gave a peripheral blood sample, and the peripheral blood mononuclear cells from that sample were used for TCR beta sequencing. The Qiagen DNeasy Blood Extraction Kit was used to extract genomic DNA from the blood cell samples. What the work shows at the level of the full study, not this receptor alone: A cluster of highly shared sequence variants was judged likely to represent a technical artifact of the sequencing pipeline. The presence/absence analyses assumed that sequencing depth was roughly uniform across donors, and that assumption may not be true. Compared with the 666-donor mean, donors in an Asian-associated ancestry cluster had fewer N-insertions in productive TCRs, according to a later genetic analysis. At a false discovery rate of 0.05, a later analysis linked about 16,000 TCR beta sequences to specific HLA alleles. The authors suggested that the approach could potentially be generalized to other disease states and immunological phenotypes. Across donors, most TCR sequences were observed very rarely, whereas some public TCRs were present in many individuals. In an earlier analysis of some 540 of the donors, most TCR beta V segments appeared in productive rearrangements about 87% or about 30% of the time, broadly matching IMGT annotations. Correlated functional status among segregating V segments might reflect linkage disequilibrium, but an unknown experimental factor could not be ruled out. Cytomegalovirus status was reported to be diagnosed by the classifier with high specificity and sensitivity in both the original and validation cohorts. In a later analysis, several top co-occurrence clusters were reported to appear linked to parvovirus B19, influenza, CMV and Epstein-Barr virus. A further reported finding was that TCR beta sequences accurately predicted the HLA-A and HLA-B alleles for most subjects in the first cohort. The study gave a list of 150 to 200 TCR beta chains associated with cytomegalovirus. In a later analysis, HLA-associated TCR beta chains showed more clonal expansion and lower generation probabilities than non-associated chains that were equally common. In vitro tests confirmed that a few of the cytomegalovirus-associated TCR beta chains recognize cytomegalovirus antigens. In a later analysis, the rate of TCR association differed among HLA loci, with DRB1 alleles having the most associated TCRs and HLA-C alleles having the fewest. Because HLA typing was missing for some donors at each locus, association tests included only the typed subset. Some IMGT-functional V segments, including TRBV6-2 and TRBV6-3, could not be told apart with the 87-base-pair reads, so those segments were excluded. A later genetic analysis associated a missense DCLRE1C variant with V-gene and J-gene trimming of TCR beta chains, and an independent cohort replicated the association. For the cohort, immune exposure information was limited to CMV serostatus. According to a later analysis, most CMV-associated TCR beta chains appeared to be HLA-restricted, and the HLA associations seemed to be driven largely by CMV exposure. Assigning TCR associations to individual alleles was difficult when HLA alleles, especially DR and DQ, strongly co-occurred. This cohort had only TCR beta chains sequenced, and the lack of alpha or paired-chain data limited which features could be detected. Some 16 rarely observed V segments, including chromosome 9 orphons, were excluded from the earlier analysis of some 590 of the donors because counts were too low.

This clone was seen a single time. Its antigen is still unknown. Per-base quality was not reported, and no clone a single base away is much larger than it. Reading from cysteine to phenylalanine, the CDR3 counts 14 amino acids. This entry keeps only the CDR3 DNA: 42 bases, framed from base 1. V and J lose 6 bases and 0 bases, and a span of 12 bases separates them. Taken from the germline V gene, the CDR1 and CDR2 loops are SQVTM and ANQGSEA. The receptor was isolated from a woman aged 18 to 35 in good health and CMV-seropositive. The sample was PBMCs. The sequence is built from TRBV29-1 and TRBJ2-1; TRBD1 is a weak D gene call, 5 bases matching. The nucleotides are TGCAGCGTCGGGCAGGGTACCTCCTACAATGAGCAGTTCTTC. Protein translation: CSVGQGTSYNEQFF.